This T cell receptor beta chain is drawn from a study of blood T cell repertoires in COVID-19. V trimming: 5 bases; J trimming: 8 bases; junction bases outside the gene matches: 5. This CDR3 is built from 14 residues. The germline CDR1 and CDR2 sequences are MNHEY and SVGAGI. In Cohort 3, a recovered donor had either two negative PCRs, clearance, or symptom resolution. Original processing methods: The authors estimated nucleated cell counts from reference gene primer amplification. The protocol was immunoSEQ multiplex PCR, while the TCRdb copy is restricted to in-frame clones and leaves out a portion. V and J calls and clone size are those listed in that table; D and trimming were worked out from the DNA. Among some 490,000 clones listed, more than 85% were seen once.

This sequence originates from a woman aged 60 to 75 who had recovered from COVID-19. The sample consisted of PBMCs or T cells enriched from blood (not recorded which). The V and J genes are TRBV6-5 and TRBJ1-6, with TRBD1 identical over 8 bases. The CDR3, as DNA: TGTGCCAGCAGTCTGGACAGGGTAGATTCACCCCTCCACTTT. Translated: CASSLDRVDSPLHF.